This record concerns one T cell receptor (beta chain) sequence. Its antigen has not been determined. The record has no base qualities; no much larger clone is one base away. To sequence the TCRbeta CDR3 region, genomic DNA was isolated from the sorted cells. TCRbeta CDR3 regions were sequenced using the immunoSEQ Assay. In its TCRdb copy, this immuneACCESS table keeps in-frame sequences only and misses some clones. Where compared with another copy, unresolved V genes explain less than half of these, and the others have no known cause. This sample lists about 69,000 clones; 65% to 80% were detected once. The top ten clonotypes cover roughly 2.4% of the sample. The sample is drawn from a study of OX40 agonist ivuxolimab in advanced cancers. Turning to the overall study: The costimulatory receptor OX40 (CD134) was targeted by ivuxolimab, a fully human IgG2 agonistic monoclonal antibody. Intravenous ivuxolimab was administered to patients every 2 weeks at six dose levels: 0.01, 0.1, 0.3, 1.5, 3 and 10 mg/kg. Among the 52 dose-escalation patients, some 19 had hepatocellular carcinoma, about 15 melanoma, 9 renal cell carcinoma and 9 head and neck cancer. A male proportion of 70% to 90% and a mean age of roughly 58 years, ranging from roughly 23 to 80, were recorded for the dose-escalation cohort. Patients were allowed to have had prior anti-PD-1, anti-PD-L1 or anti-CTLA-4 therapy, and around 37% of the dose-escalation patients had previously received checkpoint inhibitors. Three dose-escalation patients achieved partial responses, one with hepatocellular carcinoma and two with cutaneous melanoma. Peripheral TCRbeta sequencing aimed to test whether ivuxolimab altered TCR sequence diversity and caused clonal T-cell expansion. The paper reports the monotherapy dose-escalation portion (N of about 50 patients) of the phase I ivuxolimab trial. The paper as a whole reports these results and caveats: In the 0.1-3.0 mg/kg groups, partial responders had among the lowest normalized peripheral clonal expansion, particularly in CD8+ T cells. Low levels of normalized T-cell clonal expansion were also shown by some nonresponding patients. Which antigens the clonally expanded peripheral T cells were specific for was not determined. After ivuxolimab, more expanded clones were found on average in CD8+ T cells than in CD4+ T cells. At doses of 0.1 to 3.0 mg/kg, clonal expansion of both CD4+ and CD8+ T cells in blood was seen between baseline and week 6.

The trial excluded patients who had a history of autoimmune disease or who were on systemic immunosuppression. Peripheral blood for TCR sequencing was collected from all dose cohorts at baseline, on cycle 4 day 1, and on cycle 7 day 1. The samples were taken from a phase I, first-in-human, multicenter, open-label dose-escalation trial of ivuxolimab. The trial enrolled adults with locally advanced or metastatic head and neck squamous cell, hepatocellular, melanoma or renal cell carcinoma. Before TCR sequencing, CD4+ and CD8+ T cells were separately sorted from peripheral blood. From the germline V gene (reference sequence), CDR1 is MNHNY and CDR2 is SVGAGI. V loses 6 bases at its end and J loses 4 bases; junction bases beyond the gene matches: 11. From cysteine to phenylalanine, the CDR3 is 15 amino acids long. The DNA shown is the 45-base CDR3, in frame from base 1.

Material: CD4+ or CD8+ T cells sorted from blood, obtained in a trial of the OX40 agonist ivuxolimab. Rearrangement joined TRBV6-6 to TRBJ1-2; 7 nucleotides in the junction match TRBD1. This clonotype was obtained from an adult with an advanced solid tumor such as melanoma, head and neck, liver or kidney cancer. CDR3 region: CASRDSPGQFYGYTF. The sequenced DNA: TGTGCCAGCAGGGACTCACCGGGACAGTTCTATGGCTACACCTTC.